This is a list of T cell receptor beta chains from one sample in a study of T cell responses to AZD1222 COVID-19 vaccine. TCRdb's table, derived via immunoSEQ multiplex PCR, lists solely in-frame clones and lacks some. The sample comprises 120,000 or so clones, just over 90% of which are singletons, and approximately 7.9% rests with the top ten. The source was peripheral blood, collected on day 0 of AZD1222 vaccination. The source of these receptors is an adult in good health. The CDR3 runs from the conserved cysteine through the conserved F or W. Each record gives: D gene, J gene, V gene, clone size, CDR3 DNA, CDR3 protein. D genes are given only for firm matches. For some rows the clone size is stated as once, few or many, or as a class when expanded; others skip it.

D gene: -; J gene: TRBJ2-1; V gene: TRBV5-4; clone size: -; CDR3 DNA: TGTGCCAGCAGCTTGGGAGAGGGCGGCCCCTACAATGAGCAGTTCTTC; CDR3 protein: CASSLGEGGPYNEQFF
D gene: -; J gene: TRBJ2-3; V gene: TRBV7-7; clone size: -; CDR3 DNA: TGTGCTAGCAGCTCCACTAGCAACGCAGATACGCAGTATTTT; CDR3 protein: CASSSTSNADTQYF
D gene: -; J gene: TRBJ1-2; V gene: TRBV9; clone size: -; CDR3 DNA: TGTGCCAGCAGCGTAACGGAAGCTAACTATGGCTACACCTTC; CDR3 protein: CASSVTEANYGYTF
D gene: -; J gene: TRBJ1-6; V gene: TRBV6-1; clone size: once; CDR3 DNA: TGTGCCAGCAGTGAAGCAGGAGGTGGGAGCAGTAATTCACCCCTCCACTTT; CDR3 protein: CASSEAGGGSSNSPLHF
D gene: -; J gene: TRBJ2-1; V gene: TRBV5-4; clone size: -; CDR3 DNA: TGTGCCAGCAGCTTGGGGCTCCGGACGGGTGAGCAGTTCTTC; CDR3 protein: CASSLGLRTGEQFF
D gene: -; J gene: TRBJ2-5; V gene: TRBV5-1; clone size: -; CDR3 DNA: TGCGCCAGCAGCTTGGCGGGCCGGTCTGTGGAAGAGACCCAGTACTTC; CDR3 protein: CASSLAGRSVEETQYF
D gene: TRBD1; J gene: TRBJ2-1; V gene: TRBV9; clone size: -; CDR3 DNA: TGTGCCAGCAGCGCCAGACAGGGTTACAATGAGCAGTTCTTC; CDR3 protein: CASSARQGYNEQFF
D gene: -; J gene: TRBJ2-3; V gene: TRBV5-4; clone size: -; CDR3 DNA: TGTGCCAGCAGCCAGTGGATTAGCACAGATACGCAGTATTTT; CDR3 protein: CASSQWISTDTQYF
D gene: TRBD1; J gene: TRBJ1-3; V gene: TRBV11-1; clone size: -; CDR3 DNA: TGTGCCAGCAGCTCGGGACAGGGGAACACCATATATTTT; CDR3 protein: CASSSGQGNTIYF
D gene: TRBD2; J gene: TRBJ2-2; V gene: TRBV28; clone size: -; CDR3 DNA: TGTGCCAGCACCCGTAGCGGGGCGAACACCGGGGAGCTGTTTTTT; CDR3 protein: CASTRSGANTGELFF
D gene: TRBD2; J gene: TRBJ2-7; V gene: TRBV7-6; clone size: -; CDR3 DNA: TGTGCCAGCAGCTTGCTAGCGGGAGGGCCGGGCGAGCAGTACTTC; CDR3 protein: CASSLLAGGPGEQYF
D gene: -; J gene: TRBJ2-5; V gene: TRBV5-6; clone size: few; CDR3 DNA: TGTGCCAGCAGCTTGGTTCCCAGGGAAGAGACCCAGTACTTC; CDR3 protein: CASSLVPREETQYF
D gene: -; J gene: TRBJ2-3; V gene: TRBV5-4; clone size: -; CDR3 DNA: TGTGCCAGCAGCCCTCTTCGGTTAACTAGCACAGATACGCAGTATTTT; CDR3 protein: CASSPLRLTSTDTQYF
D gene: TRBD1; J gene: TRBJ1-2; V gene: TRBV11-2; clone size: -; CDR3 DNA: TGTGCCAGCAGCTTAGACAGGGGGCATGGCTACACCTTC; CDR3 protein: CASSLDRGHGYTF
D gene: -; J gene: TRBJ2-7; V gene: TRBV6-2/TRBV6-3; clone size: -; CDR3 DNA: TGTGCCAGCAGTTACGAGGAGGATTACGAGCAGTACTTC; CDR3 protein: CASSYEEDYEQYF
D gene: TRBD2; J gene: TRBJ2-3; V gene: TRBV19; clone size: -; CDR3 DNA: TGTGCCACCAGCCCTAGCGGGAGGGCCATGTGGACAGATACGCAGTATTTT; CDR3 protein: CATSPSGRAMWTDTQYF
D gene: -; J gene: TRBJ2-1; V gene: TRBV27; clone size: -; CDR3 DNA: TGTGCCAGCAGTCTTAGCCGAAACAATGAGCAGTTCTTC; CDR3 protein: CASSLSRNNEQFF
D gene: -; J gene: TRBJ2-1; V gene: TRBV18; clone size: -; CDR3 DNA: TGTGCCAGCTCACCGCAAGGGGTAAATGAGCAGTTCTTC; CDR3 protein: CASSPQGVNEQFF
D gene: -; J gene: TRBJ1-3; V gene: TRBV19; clone size: -; CDR3 DNA: TGTGCCAGTAGTACCTCAAGCTCTGGAAACACCATATATTTT; CDR3 protein: CASSTSSSGNTIYF
D gene: TRBD1; J gene: TRBJ1-1; V gene: TRBV19; clone size: -; CDR3 DNA: TGTGCCAGCGCGAGGGGACAGGGAAACACTGAAGCTTTCTTT; CDR3 protein: CASARGQGNTEAFF
D gene: -; J gene: TRBJ1-3; V gene: TRBV6-4; clone size: -; CDR3 DNA: TGTGCCAGGGAAATGAGGAGGACTGGAAACACCATATATTTT; CDR3 protein: CAREMRRTGNTIYF
D gene: -; J gene: TRBJ1-1; V gene: TRBV19; clone size: once; CDR3 DNA: TGTGCCAGTAGCCCCGGCTCAGGGGCCCTAAACACTGAAGCTTTCTTT; CDR3 protein: CASSPGSGALNTEAFF